This TCR beta chain was retrieved from a study of T-cell reconstitution after alpha-beta-depleted transplantation in children (dated by TCRdb to the mid-2010s). With respect to the entire study: Using TCR repertoire profiling, the study quantitatively followed how T-cell immune reconstitution unfolded in children after TCRalphabeta/CD19-depleted allogeneic hematopoietic cell transplantation.

What this sample's treatment or condition label stands for: allogeneic hematopoietic cell transplantation with graft depleted of TCRalphabeta T cells and CD19 B cells. TCRalphabeta/CD19-depleted allogeneic hematopoietic cell grafts were given to the transplant recipients, all of whom were children. CDR1 SQVTM and CDR2 ANQGSEA were looked up in the germline V gene. V is clipped by 3 bases and J by 1 base, and the sequence between their germline boundaries is 6 bases long. Spanning cysteine to phenylalanine, the CDR3 consists of 13 amino acids. The sequence is cut down to CDR3 DNA, 39 bases in frame from base 1. The library was produced with PCR. Sequencer: Illumina HiSeq 2500. To normalize quantification of the TCRbeta repertoire, the TCR libraries were built with molecular barcoding that relied on unique molecular identifiers. The public reads were reanalyzed by TCRdb: fastp trimming at Q25, MiXCR alignment, in-frame beta chains only. Rows matching on CDR3 protein sequence are summarized as one entry with the most common DNA and genes. The sample table holds a few hundred thousand distinct CDR3 sequences, of which 20% to 30% were seen once. Jointly, the top ten make up 35% to 40% of the sample.

Overall results and qualifications from the work: The apparently early alphabetaT-cell count recovery about two months after transplant was reportedly dependent on only several hundred rapidly expanded clones derived from non-depleted graft cells. The high TCRbeta diversity at day 60 in some patients was ascribed to recipient T cells and intrathymic progenitors that had survived conditioning. Over the following months the frequencies of hyperexpanded clones went down, and after one year T-cell counts and TCRbeta diversity were mostly credited to newly produced T cells.

A note on this clonotype: This clone's antigen is unknown. No base quality information exists; no much larger clone differs at one position.

This clonotype was sampled from a boy in the first two years of life with Wiskott-Aldrich syndrome, due to receive a stem cell transplant. This material consisted of PBMCs, taken before TCRalphabeta/CD19-depleted stem cell transplant. The sequence links TRBV29-1 to TRBJ2-2; the D segment cannot be called with confidence. The CDR3 here reads CSVDGRNTGELFF. At the DNA level, the sequence is TGCAGCGTTGACGGACGGAACACCGGGGAGCTGTTTTTT.